The 24 T cell receptor beta chains in this list originate from one sample, sequenced in a study of blood T cell repertoires in COVID-19. Here immunoSEQ multiplex PCR was the method, and the copy in TCRdb shows in-frame clones only, minus some. Of under 75,000 clones in the sample, 88% are singletons; the top ten hold roughly 2.3%. The specimen sequenced was peripheral blood. The receptors stem from a human donor in a cohort sampled during active COVID-19.

The rearrangement joins TRBV7-9 to TRBJ1-5; perhaps TRBD1 as D (5 bases). The CDR3 is 17 residues long. Per germline, CDR1 SEHNR and CDR2 FQNEAQ (reference sequence). Trimming took off 3 bases at V and 2 bases at J, with 17 bases between the two ends. The CDR3 is CASSLGSGTWGNQPQHF. As DNA, the CDR3 is TGTGCCAGCAGCTTGGGGTCCGGGACTTGGGGCAATCAGCCCCAGCATTTT.

The chain is built from TRBV7-2 and TRBJ2-1; 9 positions agree with TRBD2. V trimming: 0 bases; J trimming: 8 bases; junction bases outside the gene matches: 17. The germline gives CDR1 SGHTA, CDR2 FQGNSA. The CDR3 runs 19 residues. CDR3: CASSLAPPGYAGGQDEQFF. The CDR3 DNA reads as TGTGCCAGCAGCTTAGCTCCACCCGGCTACGCGGGGGGGCAGGATGAGCAGTTCTTC.

The chain couples TRBV28 to TRBJ2-7; TRBD1 agrees at 7 bases. The CDR3 is made up of 15 amino acids. Germline lookup yields CDR1 MDHEN and CDR2 SYDVKM. With V trimmed by 5 bases and J by 1 base, 8 bases remained unmatched. The CDR3 DNA sequence: TGTGCCAGCAGTCCCTCCGCGACAGGGTCCTACGAGCAGTACTTC. Its protein product is CASSPSATGSYEQYF.

The chain has TRBV6-6 and TRBJ2-5; 7 bases agree with TRBD1. J gave up 2 bases and V 8 bases, and 5 bases lay outside the gene matches. CDR1 MNHNY and CDR2 SVGAGI come from the germline V gene (reference sequence). The CDR3 has 13 amino acids. The CDR3 DNA is TGTGCCAGCGGGGGACAGCTTCAAGAGACCCAGTACTTC. It translates to CASGGQLQETQYF.

This chain connects TRBV5-6 to TRBJ2-1; 8 nucleotides line up with TRBD2. Germline V lookup: CDR1 SGHDT, CDR2 YYEEEE. This CDR3 region has 15 residues. Germline trimming cut 1 base from V and 8 bases from J; bases unmatched to any gene: 8. The CDR3 is CASSLWIAGMDEQFF. In DNA, the CDR3 is TGTGCCAGCAGCTTGTGGATAGCGGGAATGGATGAGCAGTTCTTC.

CDR3 coding DNA: TGTGCCAGCACCTCACGGGAGTCACCGAACACCGGGGAGCTGTTTTTT. Protein: CASTSRESPNTGELFF. This sequence joins TRBV27 and TRBJ2-2; D might be TRBD2 (6 bases). The CDR3 consists of 16 residues. In germline, CDR1 is MNHEY, CDR2 SMNVEV (reference sequence). With 7 bases removed from V and 0 bases from J, the gap between germline ends came to 15 bases.

The chain links TRBV18 to TRBJ2-1; a possible D gene is TRBD1 (5 bases). The CDR3 loop spans 14 amino acids. V shed 6 bases and J shed 6 bases, with 15 bases lying between them. Per germline, CDR1 KGHSH and CDR2 LQKENI. In DNA, the CDR3 is TGTGCCAGCTCGGCTACAGGTGGAGTCAATGAGCAGTTCTTC. This gives the protein CASSATGGVNEQFF.

This rearrangement joins TRBV7-3 to TRBJ2-1; the D is unclear. The V gene's germline CDR1 is SGHTA and CDR2 FQGTGA. This CDR3 comprises 13 residues. The V and J ends lost 2 bases and 5 bases respectively, with 7 bases between them. CDR3 sequence (DNA): TGTGCCAGCAGCTTAGACTGGAACAATGAGCAGTTCTTC. Its translation: CASSLDWNNEQFF. Full variable domain (rest looked up from reference TRBV7-3 and TRBJ2-1): GAGVSQTPSNKVTEKGKYVELRCDPISGHTALYWYRQSLGQGPEFLIYFQGTGAADDSGLPNDRFFAVRPEGSVSTLKIQRTERGDSAVYLCASSLDWNNEQFFGPGTRLTVL.

V and J are TRBV28 and TRBJ2-5; 7 positions agree with TRBD1. Germline loops: CDR1 MDHEN, CDR2 SYDVKM. This CDR3 region has 15 residues. J gave up 3 bases and V 3 bases, and 7 bases lay outside the gene matches. This chain's CDR3 is CASSLTGRRKETQYF. CDR3 DNA sequence: TGTGCCAGCAGTTTGACAGGGCGTAGAAAAGAGACCCAGTACTTC.

The chain couples TRBV18 to TRBJ1-3; D possibly corresponds to TRBD1 (6 bases). Germline values: CDR1 KGHSH, CDR2 LQKENI. The length of the CDR3 is 15 residues. Trimming removed 6 bases at V and 2 bases at J, with 14 bases between. The CDR3 here is CASSTGGQTGNTIYF. Here the CDR3 DNA reads TGTGCCAGCTCTACCGGGGGGCAGACTGGAAACACCATATATTTT.

The chain uses TRBV7-2 and TRBJ2-2, with 8 bases matching TRBD2. V gave up 5 bases and J gave up 6 bases; unmatched junction bases: 8. Germline V gives CDR1 SGHTA, CDR2 FQGNSA. The CDR3 extends over 15 amino acids. CDR3 in DNA: TGTGCCAGCAGCGTCTCCGGGACTAGATCCGGGGAGCTGTTTTTT. The encoded protein is CASSVSGTRSGELFF.

The chain uses TRBV5-4 and TRBJ1-1; the match to TRBD1 covers 9 bases. The CDR3 extends over 15 amino acids. V shed 4 bases, J shed 2 bases, and the junction held 6 bases outside the gene matches. CDR1 and CDR2 (germline): SGHNT, YYREEE (reference sequence). Written as DNA, the CDR3 is TGTGCCAGCAGCACCTGGGACAGGGTTAACACTGAAGCTTTCTTT. Translating it yields CASSTWDRVNTEAFF.

The chain carries TRBV25-1 and TRBJ1-2; no firm D call. Trimming left V 6 bases short and J 1 base short, with 15 bases between. The CDR3 contains 15 residues. Germline-derived CDR1 and CDR2 are MGHDK and SYGVNS. DNA for the CDR3: TGTGCCAGCAGCGGGCCCATGAGGGATAACTATGGCTACACCTTC. Its protein is CASSGPMRDNYGYTF.

V and J are TRBV19 and TRBJ2-7, with TRBD1 matching over 9 bases. This CDR3 spans 16 amino acids. Germline V gene data show CDR1 as LNHDA and CDR2 as SQIVND (reference sequence). V shed 6 bases, J shed 3 bases, and the junction held 12 bases outside the gene matches. The CDR3 region is CASSPTPDRGVYEQYF. CDR3 nucleotide sequence: TGTGCCAGTAGCCCAACTCCTGACAGGGGGGTCTACGAGCAGTACTTC.

This rearrangement joins TRBV7-8 to TRBJ2-1, with D possibly matching TRBD1 (7 bases). The germline V and J ends were trimmed by 2 bases and 11 bases, with 22 bases remaining between them. In germline, CDR1 is SGHVS, CDR2 FQNEAQ. This CDR3 has 16 amino acids. The CDR3 bases are TGTGCCAGCAGCTTACCCCAAGGCAGGGGGGTGCTAAAGCAGTTCTTC. As protein: CASSLPQGRGVLKQFF.

The chain recombines TRBV7-9 with TRBJ1-3, with D possibly matching TRBD1 (6 bases). This CDR3 comprises 18 residues. Germline V lookup: CDR1 SEHNR, CDR2 FQNEAQ (reference sequence). V lost 4 bases and J 2 bases, leaving 21 bases between the germline ends. CDR3 DNA: TGTGCCAGCAGCTGGGGGGGGGCACAGGGTTATGCTGGAAACACCATATATTTT. It yields the protein CASSWGGAQGYAGNTIYF.

This chain connects TRBV10-3 to TRBJ1-5; 9 bases match TRBD1. Trimming removed 6 bases from V and 3 bases from J; junction bases left unmatched: 6. CDR3 length: 15 residues. Per the germline V gene, CDR1 is ENHRY and CDR2 is SYGVKD. The CDR3 region is CAISVGQGVNQPQHF. CDR3 bases: TGTGCCATCAGCGTGGGACAGGGAGTCAATCAGCCCCAGCATTTT.

This chain links TRBV5-1 with TRBJ1-1; D is undetermined. V lost 3 bases to trimming and J lost 5 bases, with 11 bases between them. The germline V gene encodes CDR1 SGHRS and CDR2 YFSETQ. The length of the CDR3 is 13 residues. The CDR3 nucleotides read TGCGCCAGCAGCTCCCCGGGGAGGACTGAAGCTTTCTTT. It encodes CASSSPGRTEAFF.

J is TRBJ2-2 and V is TRBV4-1; 10 bases fit TRBD2. This CDR3 is built from 16 residues. Germline values: CDR1 MGHRA, CDR2 YSYEKL. The V gene end was trimmed by 1 base and the J gene end by 7 bases; junction bases not matched to a gene: 6. DNA for the CDR3: TGCGCCAGCAGCCAAGGACGGACTAGCGGTGACGGGGAGCTGTTTTTT. The encoded protein is CASSQGRTSGDGELFF.

V gene TRBV10-2 combines with J gene TRBJ1-5; TRBD1 matches 9 bases. V shed 6 bases and J 6 bases; nucleotides not matched to a gene: 3. The germline CDR1 and CDR2 sequences are WSHSY and SAAADI. CDR3 length: 13 residues. CDR3 region: CASSGTGIQPQHF. CDR3 DNA sequence: TGCGCCAGCAGCGGGACAGGGATTCAGCCCCAGCATTTT.

The genes are TRBV24-1 and TRBJ1-1, with D perhaps matching TRBD1 (6 bases). The germline V and J ends were trimmed by 6 bases and 7 bases, with 11 bases remaining between them. The CDR3 consists of 12 residues. The germline V gene has CDR1 KGHDR and CDR2 SFDVKD. CDR3: CATSNREGEAFF. The DNA of the CDR3 is TGTGCCACCAGTAACAGGGAGGGTGAAGCTTTCTTT.

This chain uses TRBV28 with TRBJ1-1; D remains unclear. This CDR3 has 14 amino acids. Germline values: CDR1 MDHEN, CDR2 SYDVKM. The ends were cut back, 2 bases at V and 1 base at J, with 8 bases in the middle. The CDR3 region is CASSLEASNTEAFF. In DNA form, the CDR3 reads TGTGCCAGCAGTTTAGAGGCTTCGAACACTGAAGCTTTCTTT.

The chain combines TRBV19 with TRBJ2-7; the match to TRBD1 covers 11 bases. After removal of 3 bases from V and 3 bases from J, the junction contained 4 bases not matched to a gene. Germline V gene data show CDR1 as LNHDA and CDR2 as SQIVND (reference sequence). The CDR3 runs to 15 residues. The CDR3 region is CASSMAGTGGYEQYF. The CDR3 DNA follows: TGTGCCAGTAGTATGGCAGGGACAGGGGGCTACGAGCAGTACTTC.

The chain couples TRBV21-1 to TRBJ1-4. TRBV21-1 is a listed pseudogene. The CDR3 runs to 14 residues. The CDR3 is CASMVRGRDEKLFF. CDR3 coding DNA: TGTGCCAGCATGGTGAGAGGCCGCGATGAAAAACTGTTTTTT.